The 27 T cell receptor beta chains presented below share a single source sample, sequenced in a study of regulatory T cells in long-lasting Graves disease. iRepertoire HTBI primers and Arm-PCR of CDR3 regions built TCR beta libraries. TCRdb itself ran the multiplex PCR reads through MiXCR, one entry per CDR3 protein. The table has hundreds of thousands of distinct CDR3 sequences, 20% to 25% seen once. Specified time point: persistent/refractory GD, antithyroid drugs over 5 years with positive TRAb. Making the TCR library involved RNA that had been extracted from PBMCs. This specimen was peripheral blood mononuclear cells (PBMCs), taken when the disease was refractory, from a patient treated with antithyroid drugs. These receptor sequences come from a female donor with Graves disease.

CDR3 loop: CASSLGGGLDTEAFF. The CDR3 DNA sequence: TGCGCCAGCAGCCTCGGTGGCGGTCTAGACACTGAAGCTTTCTTT. J is TRBJ1-1 and V is TRBV5-1; D uncertain. CDR3 length: 15 amino acids. Germline loops: CDR1 SGHRS, CDR2 YFSETQ. V lost 4 bases and J lost 3, with 16 bases in between.

This clonotype has ten or more counts. Written as DNA, the CDR3 is TGTGCCAGCAGGGAGGTGGGCAATCAGCCCCAGCATTTT. Translated, it gives CASREVGNQPQHF. The chain couples TRBV6-1 to TRBJ1-5; D is ambiguous. From germline, CDR1 is MNHNS and CDR2 SASEGT. The V gene lost 6 bases and the J gene lost 2 bases, with 8 bases spanning the gap. This CDR3 contains 13 residues.

This clonotype was seen only a few times. The rearrangement uses TRBV4-1 and TRBJ1-4, with TRBD1 matching over 7 bases. After removal of 4 bases from V and 12 bases from J, the junction contained 5 bases not matched to a gene. The CDR3 has 12 amino acids. Per the germline V gene, CDR1 is MGHRA and CDR2 is YSYEKL. DNA of the CDR3: TGCGCCAGCAGCCCCCAGGGGGGACAACTGTTTTTT. Amino acid sequence: CASSPQGGQLFF.

This clonotype was counted a few times. V and J are TRBV15 and TRBJ2-7; TRBD2 agrees at 9 bases. The germline gives CDR1 LNHNV, CDR2 YYDKDF (reference sequence). CDR3 length: 15 residues. With V trimmed by 1 base and J by 5 bases, 6 bases remained unmatched. The CDR3 loop reads CATSRVLAGEDEQYF. As DNA, the CDR3 is TGTGCCACCAGCAGAGTTTTAGCGGGAGAAGACGAGCAGTACTTC.

The chain has TRBV6-1 and TRBJ2-1; D is undetermined. Germline loops: CDR1 MNHNS, CDR2 SASEGT. The CDR3 loop spans 13 amino acids. Trimming left V 2 bases short and J 4 bases short, with 6 bases between. DNA for the CDR3: TGTGCCAGCAGTGAATATAGGTACAATGAGCAGTTCTTC. Its protein product is CASSEYRYNEQFF.

The chain employs TRBV20-1 and TRBJ2-7; 10 bases are a match to TRBD2. This CDR3 has 15 amino acids. Germline V lookup: CDR1 DFQATT, CDR2 SNEGSKA (reference sequence). V lost 2 bases to trimming and J lost 3 bases; unmatched junction nucleotides: 7. The CDR3 DNA is TGCAGTGCTAGACCTCTAGCGGGAGAACTCTACGAGCAGTACTTC. Translating it yields CSARPLAGELYEQYF.

This clonotype was seen a handful of times. This chain uses TRBV7-9 with TRBJ2-4; D might be TRBD2 (5 bases). Trimming pared 5 bases from V and 5 bases from J, leaving 13 bases between. Germline CDR1 reads SEHNR; CDR2 reads FQNEAQ (reference sequence). The CDR3 consists of 14 residues. The CDR3 loop reads CASSPEVRENIQYF. Here the CDR3 DNA reads TGTGCCAGCAGCCCGGAGGTCCGGGAAAACATTCAGTACTTC.

This rearrangement joins TRBV20-1 to TRBJ1-1; D remains unclear. The CDR3 is 13 residues long. The ends were cut back, 3 bases at V and 0 bases at J, with 8 bases in the middle. Germline CDR1 DFQATT, CDR2 SNEGSKA (reference sequence). CDR3 DNA sequence: TGCAGTGCTAGGTTCGGGGTGAACACTGAAGCTTTCTTT. Its translation is CSARFGVNTEAFF.

A note on this clonotype: This could be a read error, since a much larger clone is one nucleotide away. The genes are TRBV20-1 and TRBJ1-5, with no clear D. The CDR3 totals 14 residues. The germline gives CDR1 DFQATT, CDR2 SNEGSKA (reference sequence). The V end was cut by 5 bases, the J end by 7 bases, with 18 bases between. The CDR3 loop reads CSALESWVGQPQHF. DNA for the CDR3: TGCAGTGCTCTAGAATCTTGGGTAGGCCAGCCCCAGCATTTT.

This clonotype occurred many times. This chain's CDR3 is CASRQTGGVGNTIYF. The DNA for the CDR3 is TGTGCCAGCAGGCAAACAGGGGGCGTTGGAAACACCATATATTTT. V usage is TRBV28 and J usage is TRBJ1-3; 9 positions agree with TRBD1. The germline CDR1 and CDR2 sequences are MDHEN and SYDVKM. The V segment lost 6 bases and the J segment 3 bases; nucleotides outside the gene matches: 6. This CDR3 comprises 15 residues.

This clonotype was recorded at least ten times. The chain employs TRBV18 and TRBJ1-1; D not certain. The germline V gene encodes CDR1 KGHSH and CDR2 LQKENI. The length of the CDR3 is 13 residues. V gave up 3 bases and J gave up 1 base, with 6 bases separating them. CDR3 nucleotide sequence: TGTGCCAGCTCACCCGACCAGAACACTGAAGCTTTCTTT. Encoded protein: CASSPDQNTEAFF.

V gene TRBV9 combines with J gene TRBJ2-7; 9 nucleotides agree with TRBD1. Trimming cost V 0 bases and J 5 bases; bases outside gene matches: 15. The CDR3 sequence is 18 residues long. The germline V gene encodes CDR1 SGDLS and CDR2 YYNGEE. The CDR3 DNA sequence: TGTGCCAGCAGCGTAGACGATAGGGGGAGGACAGGGGACCACGAGCAGTACTTC. This sequence encodes CASSVDDRGRTGDHEQYF.

This chain links TRBV6-1 with TRBJ2-1; 11 nucleotides agree with TRBD2. The ends lost 6 bases at V and 0 bases at J; junction bases unmatched: 7. Germline V gives CDR1 MNHNS, CDR2 SASEGT. This CDR3 is built from 17 residues. This CDR3 is CASRSTTSGASYNEQFF. Written as DNA, the CDR3 is TGTGCCAGCAGATCAACGACTAGCGGGGCCTCCTACAATGAGCAGTTCTTC.

Many counts were recorded for this clonotype. V is TRBV3-1 and J is TRBJ2-5; D is unresolved. CDR3 length equals 16 residues. The germline V and J ends were trimmed by 1 base and 0 bases, with 12 bases remaining between them. Germline V gene lookup returns CDR1 LGHDT and CDR2 YNNKEL (reference sequence). The CDR3 reads CASSQGWTGYQETQYF. The CDR3, as DNA: TGTGCCAGCAGCCAAGGGTGGACCGGCTACCAAGAGACCCAGTACTTC.

This clonotype was observed many times. V is TRBV6-1 and J is TRBJ1-5; D call uncertain. This CDR3 has 13 residues. Germline V gene lookup returns CDR1 MNHNS and CDR2 SASEGT. Trimming pared 10 bases from V and 0 bases from J, leaving 10 bases between. CDR3 region: CATQPSSNQPQHF. The DNA for the CDR3 is TGTGCCACCCAACCCTCTAGCAATCAGCCCCAGCATTTT.

The rearrangement links TRBV14 to TRBJ1-2; D unclear. Between the trimmed V and J ends, which lost 1 base and 4 bases, there was a span of 7 bases. This CDR3 comprises 13 residues. The germline CDR1 and CDR2 sequences are SGHDN and FVKESK. CDR3 sequence reads: CASSQARGYGYTF. As DNA, the CDR3 is TGTGCCAGCAGCCAAGCACGGGGCTATGGCTACACCTTC. Full variable domain (missing parts from reference TRBV14 and TRBJ1-2): EAGVTQFPSHSVIEKGQTVTLRCDPISGHDNLYWYRRVMGKEIKFLLHFVKESKQDESGMPNNRFLAERTGGTYSTLKVQPAELEDSGVYFCASSQARGYGYTFGSGTRLTVV.

The rearrangement links TRBV20-1 to TRBJ1-1; D uncertain. Trimming took off 0 bases at V and 10 bases at J, with 6 bases between the two ends. Germline CDR1 and CDR2: DFQATT and SNEGSKA (reference sequence). The CDR3 spans 10 residues. The CDR3 DNA reads TGCAGTGCTAGAGATCGTGGAGCTTTCTTT. As protein: CSARDRGAFF.

This clonotype was picked up a small number of times. The gene calls are TRBV28 and TRBJ2-7, with unresolved D. Germline lookup yields CDR1 MDHEN and CDR2 SYDVKM. V was cut by 3 bases and J by 2 bases, with 11 bases left in between. The CDR3 spans 14 residues. CDR3 region: CASSFLRHTYEQYF. In DNA, the CDR3 is TGTGCCAGCAGTTTCTTAAGACATACCTACGAGCAGTACTTC.

This clonotype was counted many times. This chain joins TRBV28 and TRBJ1-2; D not resolved. There are 12 residues in the CDR3. V was cut by 7 bases and J by 4 bases, with 10 bases left in between. Germline V gene sequence: CDR1 MDHEN, CDR2 SYDVKM. The DNA for the CDR3 is TGTGCCAGCACCCCAGGCAGCTATGGCTACACCTTC. Protein: CASTPGSYGYTF.

Many counts were recorded for this clonotype. V usage is TRBV7-9 and J usage is TRBJ2-5; TRBD1 might be the D (6 bases). In germline, CDR1 is SEHNR, CDR2 FQNEAQ (reference sequence). V lost 1 base to trimming and J lost 5 bases, with 11 bases between them. The CDR3 runs to 14 residues. CDR3 nucleotide sequence: TGTGCCAGCAGCTTAGACAGGGCTCGCGAGACCCAGTACTTC. Translating gives CASSLDRARETQYF.

This clonotype showed up many times. This chain connects TRBV6-1 to TRBJ1-1, with D hard to call. The V end was cut by 0 bases, the J end by 10 bases, with 18 bases between. The CDR3 contains 15 residues. Germline V lookup: CDR1 MNHNS, CDR2 SASEGT. The CDR3 sequence is CASSEAEEFGERAFF. CDR3 bases: TGTGCCAGCAGTGAAGCCGAAGAATTCGGGGAGAGAGCTTTCTTT.

This clonotype has a count of ten or more. The genes are TRBV11-2 and TRBJ2-7; 9 positions match TRBD1. With 3 bases clipped from V and 5 bases from J, the junction kept 5 bases outside the gene matches. The CDR3 totals 14 residues. CDR1 and CDR2 (germline): SGHAT, FQNNGV. The CDR3 nucleotides are TGTGCCAGCAGCTTGTGGACAGGGGACCACGAGCAGTACTTC. Translated: CASSLWTGDHEQYF.

This sequence joins TRBV28 and TRBJ1-5, with 7 bases aligning to TRBD1. CDR3 length equals 14 residues. The germline gives CDR1 MDHEN, CDR2 SYDVKM. Germline trimming cut 6 bases from V and 8 bases from J; bases unmatched to any gene: 10. The CDR3 is CASRSQTGSKPQHF. CDR3 sequence (DNA): TGTGCCAGCAGATCCCAGACAGGGTCTAAGCCCCAGCATTTT. The variable domain in full, with the rest retrieved from reference TRBV28 and TRBJ1-5, is DVKVTQSSRYLVKRTGEKVFLECVQDMDHENMFWYRQDPGLGLRLIYFSYDVKMKEKGDIPEGYSVSREKKERFSLILESASTNQTSMYLCASRSQTGSKPQHFGDGTRLSIL.

This clonotype occurred many times. The chain employs TRBV28 and TRBJ2-5; a weak D match, TRBD1 (6 bases). Germline-derived CDR1 and CDR2 are MDHEN and SYDVKM. V lost 1 base to trimming and J lost 2 bases, with 20 bases between them. The CDR3 length is 18 residues. CDR3 residues: CASSLSSLGAAVQETQYF. The CDR3, as DNA: TGTGCCAGCAGTTTATCGTCGTTGGGGGCCGCCGTACAAGAGACCCAGTACTTC. Supplemented by reference TRBV28 and TRBJ2-5, the full variable domain reads DVKVTQSSRYLVKRTGEKVFLECVQDMDHENMFWYRQDPGLGLRLIYFSYDVKMKEKGDIPEGYSVSREKKERFSLILESASTNQTSMYLCASSLSSLGAAVQETQYFGPGTRLLVL.

This clonotype was seen at least ten times. The chain uses TRBV5-5 and TRBJ2-1, with 11 bases that match TRBD1. Losses at the gene ends were 4 bases for V and 6 bases for J; bases not matched to a gene: 3. Germline V lookup: CDR1 SGHKS, CDR2 YYEKEE (reference sequence). This CDR3 has 14 amino acids. Here the CDR3 DNA reads TGTGCCAGCAGCCGGACAGGGGGCCGCAATGAGCAGTTCTTC. Its translation: CASSRTGGRNEQFF.

This clonotype has ten or more counts. J is TRBJ1-3 and V is TRBV28; the D gene is possibly TRBD1 (5 bases). The CDR3 spans 15 residues. Germline CDR1 is MDHEN and CDR2 is SYDVKM. V lost 2 bases and J 1 base, leaving 9 bases between the germline ends. The CDR3 region is CASSLTGGSGNTIYF. The CDR3 DNA follows: TGTGCCAGCAGTTTAACAGGAGGTTCTGGAAACACCATATATTTT.

This clonotype was picked up a small number of times. CDR3 loop: CASSPGTGYEQFF. The CDR3 DNA reads as TGTGCCAGCAGCCCGGGGACAGGGTACGAGCAGTTCTTC. The chain employs TRBV6-1 and TRBJ2-1, with 9 bases aligning to TRBD1. Looked up from germline, CDR1 is MNHNS and CDR2 is SASEGT. CDR3 length: 13 residues. The junction had 7 bases not matched to a gene; V was cut back by 6 bases and J by 10 bases.